Listed below are T cell receptor beta chains from one sample, sequenced in a study of blood T cell dynamics during melanoma immunotherapy. Only in-frame clones appear in the TCRdb table, and some are missing; sequencing was by immunoSEQ multiplex PCR. This table holds 13,000 to 15,000 clones, around nine tenths found once. The source was blood, collected from a patient treated with checkpoint blockade. These receptors were collected from a human donor with melanoma. CDR3s include the opening cysteine and the closing phenylalanine or tryptophan. Each record gives: clone size, J gene, D gene, V gene, CDR3 DNA, CDR3 protein. D genes are given only for firm matches. The size of a clone is reported for some rows only, either as once, few or many, or as a class for expanded clones.

NA	TRBJ1-1	NA	TRBV5-5	TGTGCCAGCAGCTTAGTCCCGGGGACTGAAGCTTTCTTT	CASSLVPGTEAFF
once	TRBJ2-7	NA	TRBV30	TGTGCCTGGAGTGCCGGCGGAACCTACGAGCAGTACTTC	CAWSAGGTYEQYF
NA	TRBJ2-2	TRBD1	TRBV6-4	TGTGCCAGCAGCGTTCGCACAGGGGGCGGCACCGGGGAGCTGTTTTTT	CASSVRTGGGTGELFF
NA	TRBJ2-7	NA	TRBV11-2	TGTGCCAGCAGCCCCCACTTGCGGGGAAACCACTACGAGCAGTACTTC	CASSPHLRGNHYEQYF
NA	TRBJ2-3	NA	TRBV14	TGTGCCAGCAGCCAAGAACACGGGGGGCAGACGCAGTATTTT	CASSQEHGGQTQYF
NA	TRBJ2-3	NA	TRBV18	TGTGCCAGCTCACCACCCAACCTCTCCACAGATACGCAGTATTTT	CASSPPNLSTDTQYF
NA	TRBJ2-5	NA	TRBV7-2	TGTGCCAGCAGCACACACCGGACACCGTTGGGGCCCAAAGAGACCCAGTACTTC	CASSTHRTPLGPKETQYF
NA	TRBJ2-1	TRBD1	TRBV11-2	TGTGCCAGCAGCTCCCAGGGGGCGCACCAATTCGGGGATGAGCAGTTCTTC	CASSSQGAHQFGDEQFF
once	TRBJ2-5	NA	TRBV5-8	TGTGCCAGCAGCTTGGTCACCGGGGAGACCCAGTACTTC	CASSLVTGETQYF
NA	TRBJ1-1	NA	TRBV5-1	TGCGCCAGCAGCTTCGGGGGGGTGAGCACTGAAGCTTTCTTT	CASSFGGVSTEAFF
NA	TRBJ2-5	TRBD1	TRBV11-3	TGTGCCAGCAGCTCGGGACAGCTAGAGACCCAGTACTTC	CASSSGQLETQYF
NA	TRBJ1-1	NA	TRBV5-1	TGCGCCAGCAGCTTGAGATGGGCAGATAACACTGAAGCTTTCTTT	CASSLRWADNTEAFF
NA	TRBJ2-2	NA	TRBV10-1	TGCGCCAGCAGTGATTCTTACAGGGTGAGCCCGAACACCGGGGAGCTGTTTTTT	CASSDSYRVSPNTGELFF
NA	TRBJ2-3	NA	TRBV7-8	TGTGCCAGCAGCCCTCGACGGGGACTTACAGATACGCAGTATTTT	CASSPRRGLTDTQYF
NA	TRBJ2-1	TRBD1	TRBV2	TGTGCCAGCAGTGGGACAGGGGGCGATGAGCAGTTCTTC	CASSGTGGDEQFF
once	TRBJ2-2	NA	TRBV7-7	TGTGCCAGCAGTCCAACGACTACCGGGGAGCTGTTTTTT	CASSPTTTGELFF
NA	TRBJ2-1	TRBD1	TRBV7-2	TGTGCCAGCAGTCGGACAGGGGGGGTTTGGAATGAGCAGTTCTTC	CASSRTGGVWNEQFF
NA	TRBJ1-1	NA	TRBV6-7	TGTGCCAGCAGTCATAGGGTGGGATTCACGGGGACTGAAGCTTTCTTT	CASSHRVGFTGTEAFF
NA	TRBJ2-7	NA	TRBV20-1	TGCAGTCCGGTCAGCTCCTACGAGCAGTACTTC	CSPVSSYEQYF
NA	TRBJ2-6	NA	TRBV6-1	TGTGCCTCTCAATCTGGGGCCAACGTCCTGACTTTC	CASQSGANVLTF
NA	TRBJ2-3	NA	TRBV5-1	TGCGCCAGCAGGGAAGCGAGTGGCGCAGATACGCAGTATTTT	CASREASGADTQYF
NA	TRBJ1-5	NA	TRBV6-6	TGTGCCAGCAGTCCTCCCCAAAGCAATCAGCCCCAGCATTTT	CASSPPQSNQPQHF
NA	TRBJ1-4	NA	TRBV14	TGTGCCAGCAGCCAAGCACCAAGTTTGGGTGAAAAACTGTTTTTT	CASSQAPSLGEKLFF
NA	TRBJ2-7	NA	TRBV6-6	TGTGCCAGCGCTTCTGGGGCCTACGAGCAGTACTTC	CASASGAYEQYF
NA	TRBJ2-7	NA	TRBV5-1	TGCGCCAGCACCCGAAGAGGGGAGGAGCTAGGGGAGCAGTACTTC	CASTRRGEELGEQYF
NA	TRBJ2-1	TRBD2	TRBV19	TGTGCCAGTAGTATCGGAGCGGGGGGGCTCACTGAGCAGTTCTTC	CASSIGAGGLTEQFF
NA	TRBJ2-2	NA	TRBV5-1	TGCGCCAGCAGCTTGGCGCTGGGGGACACCGGGGAGCTGTTTTTT	CASSLALGDTGELFF
NA	TRBJ2-5	TRBD1	TRBV6-1	TGTGCCAGCTCCGGGACAGGGTACCAAGAGACCCAGTACTTC	CASSGTGYQETQYF
NA	TRBJ2-7	TRBD1	TRBV7-2	TGTGCCAGCAGCTTAACCGGGACAGGGACTTACGAGCAGTACTTC	CASSLTGTGTYEQYF
NA	TRBJ1-2	NA	TRBV7-8	TGTGCCAGCAGCTTATATTCCGGCCCCGGAGGGTTTTATGGCTACACCTTC	CASSLYSGPGGFYGYTF
NA	TRBJ1-2	TRBD1	TRBV5-1	TGCGCCAGCAGCCCCACGACAGGGTTGGACTACACCTTC	CASSPTTGLDYTF
NA	TRBJ2-2	TRBD1	TRBV2	TGTGCCAGCAGCCAGGGGGTCCTCCGGATAACCGGGGAGCTGTTTTTT	CASSQGVLRITGELFF
NA	TRBJ2-7	NA	TRBV5-6	TGTGCCAGCAGCACTGGCCCCACAGGGCCCAGGGTGGAGCAGTACTTC	CASSTGPTGPRVEQYF
NA	TRBJ2-7	NA	TRBV7-9	TGTGCCAGCAGCTTACTAGGCAGGGGGGGCGAGCAGTACTTC	CASSLLGRGGEQYF
NA	TRBJ1-4	NA	TRBV2	TGTGCCAGCACCGCCCGCGGACTTAATGAAAAACTGTTTTTT	CASTARGLNEKLFF